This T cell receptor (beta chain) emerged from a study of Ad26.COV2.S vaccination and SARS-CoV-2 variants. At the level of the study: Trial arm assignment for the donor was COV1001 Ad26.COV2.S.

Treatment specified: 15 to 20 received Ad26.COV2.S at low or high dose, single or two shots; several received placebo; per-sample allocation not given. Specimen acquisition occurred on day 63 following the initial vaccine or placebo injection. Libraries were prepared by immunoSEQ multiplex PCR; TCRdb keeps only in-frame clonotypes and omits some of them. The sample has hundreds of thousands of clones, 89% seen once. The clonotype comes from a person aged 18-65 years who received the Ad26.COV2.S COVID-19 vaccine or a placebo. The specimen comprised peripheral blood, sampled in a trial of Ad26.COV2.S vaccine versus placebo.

CDR3 nucleotide sequence: TGTGCCAGCAGCTTAGATGCGGGGGGGCTCCCCGGCGAGCAGTACTTC. Protein sequence: CASSLDAGGLPGEQYF. The chain is built from TRBV5-4 and TRBJ2-7, with 9 bases matching TRBD2. CDR1 and CDR2 (germline): SGHNT, YYREEE (reference sequence). This CDR3 has 16 residues. V dropped 2 bases and J dropped 6; count of bases not matched to a gene: 12.